Listed below are T cell receptor beta chains from one sample, sequenced in a study of control samples from healthy donors and cancer patients. Only in-frame clones appear in the TCRdb table, and some are missing; sequencing was by immunoSEQ multiplex PCR. The sample carries 130,000 or so clones, around 92% recorded once. Specimen: blood. The receptors shown here come from a man aged 45-60 years in good health. Both conserved end residues are part of each CDR3. Each record gives: V gene, J gene, D gene, clone size, CDR3 DNA, CDR3 protein. The D gene is left open where the match is weak. Clone sizes are given selectively: once, few, many, or a class where the clone is expanded.

V: TRBV6-6
J: TRBJ2-1
D: -
size: -
DNA: TGTGCCAGCAGTTATTCCGACATCTACAATGAGCAGTTCTTC
CDR3: CASSYSDIYNEQFF

V: TRBV2
J: TRBJ1-1
D: TRBD1
size: -
DNA: TGTGCCAGCAGGGAGTTCGGACAGGGAAGCACTGAAGCTTTCTTT
CDR3: CASREFGQGSTEAFF

V: TRBV4-3
J: TRBJ1-1
D: TRBD1
size: few
DNA: TGCGCCAGCAGCCGAACTGCCAGGGGGCGCGACACTGAAGCTTTCTTT
CDR3: CASSRTARGRDTEAFF

V: TRBV14
J: TRBJ2-1
D: TRBD2
size: -
DNA: TGTGCCAGCAGGCGAACACTAGCGGGGGGCTACAATGAGCAGTTCTTC
CDR3: CASRRTLAGGYNEQFF

V: TRBV6-5
J: TRBJ1-5
D: -
size: -
DNA: TGTGCCAGCACTGGCAGCCCTAGAAATCAGCCCCAGCATTTT
CDR3: CASTGSPRNQPQHF

V: TRBV18
J: TRBJ2-1
D: -
size: -
DNA: TGTGCCAGCTCACCGGGGCCTAACAATGAGCAGTTCTTC
CDR3: CASSPGPNNEQFF

V: TRBV5-1
J: TRBJ2-3
D: -
size: -
DNA: TGCGCCAGCAGCCAGGGGGGAAGCACAGATACGCAGTATTTT
CDR3: CASSQGGSTDTQYF

V: TRBV29-1
J: TRBJ1-2
D: -
size: -
DNA: TGCAGCGTTGTGGGGGGCATCGGCTATGGCTACACCTTC
CDR3: CSVVGGIGYGYTF

V: TRBV30
J: TRBJ1-2
D: -
size: -
DNA: TGTGCCTGGTGCAGTCAGACAGCGTTTAACTATGGCTACACCTTC
CDR3: CAWCSQTAFNYGYTF

V: TRBV4-3
J: TRBJ1-2
D: -
size: -
DNA: TGCGCCAGCAGCCAAGATAGGCGGGTTGGCTACACCTTC
CDR3: CASSQDRRVGYTF

V: TRBV9
J: TRBJ2-7
D: TRBD1
size: -
DNA: TGTGCCAGCAGCCTAGGGACAGGGGCCACCTACGAGCAGTACTTC
CDR3: CASSLGTGATYEQYF

V: TRBV5-1
J: TRBJ2-7
D: -
size: -
DNA: TGCGCCAGCAGCTTGAACGCGGACGGAACCTACGAGCAGTACTTC
CDR3: CASSLNADGTYEQYF